The clone carrying this TCR beta chain was picked up many times. The antigen is not known. Synthesis of cDNA used 5'RACE (with 10-nucleotide random UMIs). Every sequencing run returned over 180 million TCR-beta sequences, which were derived from 15-18 subjects. From the 5' RACE reads, TCRdb called clonotypes with MiXCR, one entry per CDR3 protein. The table includes about 59,000 distinct CDR3 sequences, 24% detected once. This record belongs to a study of neurological immune-mediated disorders. Study-level points and caveats: Across subjects, no CDR3 amino acid sequence appeared in expanded clones of more than one subject, a finding that suggested private repertoires in all groups.

The time point denotes: technical triplicate 2. Unsorted libraries used 2 million PBMCs kept at -80 degrees C. Sequenced sample: PBMCs. The sequence derives from a man in his 60s with HTLV-1-associated myelopathy (HAM/TSP).

CDR3 residues: CASSTTDLYEQYF. CDR3 nucleotides: TGTGCCAGCAGCACGACAGATCTCTACGAGCAGTACTTC. The genes are TRBV21-1 and TRBJ2-7; no check of the table's D call, TRBD1, against the DNA was made. TRBV21-1 is noted as a pseudogene. The CDR3 has 13 residues.